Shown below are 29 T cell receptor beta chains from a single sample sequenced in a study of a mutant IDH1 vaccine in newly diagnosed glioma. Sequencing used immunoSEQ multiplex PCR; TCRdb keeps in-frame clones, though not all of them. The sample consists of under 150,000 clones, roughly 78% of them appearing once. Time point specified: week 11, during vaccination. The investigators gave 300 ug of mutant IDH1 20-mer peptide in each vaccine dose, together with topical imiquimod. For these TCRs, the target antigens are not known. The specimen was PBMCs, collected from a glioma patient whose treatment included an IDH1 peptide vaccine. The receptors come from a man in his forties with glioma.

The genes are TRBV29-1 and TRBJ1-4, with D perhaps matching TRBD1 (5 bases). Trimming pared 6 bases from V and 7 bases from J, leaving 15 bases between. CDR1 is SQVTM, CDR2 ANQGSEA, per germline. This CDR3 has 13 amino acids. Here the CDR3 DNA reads TGCAGCGTGATATCCCAGGGCAGTGAAAAACTGTTTTTT. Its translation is CSVISQGSEKLFF.

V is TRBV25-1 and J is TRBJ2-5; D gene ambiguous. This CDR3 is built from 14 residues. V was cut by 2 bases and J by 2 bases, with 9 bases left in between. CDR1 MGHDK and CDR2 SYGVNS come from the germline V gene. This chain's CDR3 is CASSEQSPQETQYF. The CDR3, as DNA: TGTGCCAGCAGTGAACAATCACCGCAAGAGACCCAGTACTTC.

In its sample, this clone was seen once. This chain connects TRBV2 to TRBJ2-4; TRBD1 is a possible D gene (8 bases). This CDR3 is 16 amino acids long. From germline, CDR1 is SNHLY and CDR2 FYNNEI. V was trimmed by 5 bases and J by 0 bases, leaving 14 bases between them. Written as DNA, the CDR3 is TGTGCCAGCAGTAAAACAGGGGGGGCAGCCAAAAACATTCAGTACTTC. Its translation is CASSKTGGAAKNIQYF.

The CDR3 coding sequence is TGTGCCAGTAGTCTTTGGACAGGGATTAGCACAGATACGCAGTATTTT. Amino acids: CASSLWTGISTDTQYF. The chain links TRBV19 to TRBJ2-3, with 8 bases lining up with TRBD1. The CDR3 runs to 16 residues. Per the germline V gene, CDR1 is LNHDA and CDR2 is SQIVND (reference sequence). The ends lost 5 bases at V and 0 bases at J; junction bases unmatched: 7.

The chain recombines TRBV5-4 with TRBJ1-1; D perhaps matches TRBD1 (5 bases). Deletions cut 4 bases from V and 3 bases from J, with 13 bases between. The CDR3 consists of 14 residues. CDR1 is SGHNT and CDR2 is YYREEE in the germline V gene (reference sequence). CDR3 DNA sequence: TGTGCCAGCAGCCGGGGGGGATCGGACACTGAAGCTTTCTTT. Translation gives CASSRGGSDTEAFF.

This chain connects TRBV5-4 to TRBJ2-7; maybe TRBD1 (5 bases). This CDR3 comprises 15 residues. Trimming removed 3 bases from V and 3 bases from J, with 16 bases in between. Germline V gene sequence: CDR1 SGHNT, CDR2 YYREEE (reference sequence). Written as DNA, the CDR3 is TGTGCCAGCAGCTCGGATTCAGGGCTAGACTACGAGCAGTACTTC. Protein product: CASSSDSGLDYEQYF.

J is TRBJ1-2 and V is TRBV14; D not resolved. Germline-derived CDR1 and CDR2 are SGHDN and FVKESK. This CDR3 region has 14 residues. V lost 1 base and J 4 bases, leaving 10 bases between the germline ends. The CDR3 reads CASSQVGSRYGYTF. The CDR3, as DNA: TGTGCCAGCAGCCAAGTCGGCAGCCGCTATGGCTACACCTTC.

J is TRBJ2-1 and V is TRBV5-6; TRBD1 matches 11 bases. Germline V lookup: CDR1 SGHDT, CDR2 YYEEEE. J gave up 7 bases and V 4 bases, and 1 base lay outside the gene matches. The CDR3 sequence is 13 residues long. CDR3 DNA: TGTGCCAGCAGCCGGGACAGGGGGAATGAGCAGTTCTTC. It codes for CASSRDRGNEQFF.

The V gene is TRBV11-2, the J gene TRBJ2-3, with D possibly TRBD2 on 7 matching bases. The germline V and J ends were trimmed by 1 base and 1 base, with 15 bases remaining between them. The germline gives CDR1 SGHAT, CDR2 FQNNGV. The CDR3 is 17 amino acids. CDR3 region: CASSLVSAGAGTDTQYF. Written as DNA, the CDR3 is TGTGCCAGCAGCTTAGTGTCGGCGGGGGCCGGCACAGATACGCAGTATTTT.

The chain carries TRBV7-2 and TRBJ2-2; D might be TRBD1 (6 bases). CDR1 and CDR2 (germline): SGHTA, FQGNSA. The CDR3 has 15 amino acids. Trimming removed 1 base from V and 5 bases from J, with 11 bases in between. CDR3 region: CASSLEGGRTGELFF. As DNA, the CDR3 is TGTGCCAGCAGCTTAGAAGGGGGTAGGACCGGGGAGCTGTTTTTT.

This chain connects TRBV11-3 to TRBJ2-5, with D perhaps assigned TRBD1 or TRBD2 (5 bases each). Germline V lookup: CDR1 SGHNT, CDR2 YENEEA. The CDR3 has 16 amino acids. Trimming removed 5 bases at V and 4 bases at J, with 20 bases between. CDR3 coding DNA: TGTGCCAGCAGCCCCTACCTAGTAGTGAGGGGAGAGACCCAGTACTTC. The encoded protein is CASSPYLVVRGETQYF. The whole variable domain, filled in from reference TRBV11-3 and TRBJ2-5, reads EAGVVQSPRYKIIEKKQPVAFWCNPISGHNTLYWYLQNLGQGPELLIRYENEEAVDDSQLPKDRFSAERLKGVDSTLKIQPAELGDSAVYLCASSPYLVVRGETQYFGPGTRLLVL.

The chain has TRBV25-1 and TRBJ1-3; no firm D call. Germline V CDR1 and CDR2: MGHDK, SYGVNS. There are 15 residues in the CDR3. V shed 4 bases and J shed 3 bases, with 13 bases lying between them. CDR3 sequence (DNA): TGTGCCAGCAGTGTACCCCGGACCATTGGAAACACCATATATTTT. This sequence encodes CASSVPRTIGNTIYF.

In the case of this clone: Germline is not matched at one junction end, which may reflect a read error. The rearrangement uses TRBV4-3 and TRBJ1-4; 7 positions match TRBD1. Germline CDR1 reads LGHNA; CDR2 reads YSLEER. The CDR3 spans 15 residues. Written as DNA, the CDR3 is TGCGTCAGCAGCTATTACAGGGGCGAAGGTGAAAAACTGTTTTTT. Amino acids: CVSSYYRGEGEKLFF.

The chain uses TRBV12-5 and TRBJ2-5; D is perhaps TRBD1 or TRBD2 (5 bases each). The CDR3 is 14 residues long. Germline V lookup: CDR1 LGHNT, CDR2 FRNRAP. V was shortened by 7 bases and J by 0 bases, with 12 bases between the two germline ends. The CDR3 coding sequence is TGTGCTAGTGCCGCCGGGACGCACCAAGAGACCCAGTACTTC. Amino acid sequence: CASAAGTHQETQYF. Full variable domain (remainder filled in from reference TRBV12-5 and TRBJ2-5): DARVTQTPRHKVTEMGQEVTMRCQPILGHNTVFWYRQTMMQGLELLAYFRNRAPLDDSGMPKDRFSAEMPDATLATLKIQPSEPRDSAVYFCASAAGTHQETQYFGPGTRLLVL.

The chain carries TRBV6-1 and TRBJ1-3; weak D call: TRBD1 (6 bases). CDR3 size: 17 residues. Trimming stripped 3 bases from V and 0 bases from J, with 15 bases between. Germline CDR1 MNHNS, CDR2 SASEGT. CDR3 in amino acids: CASSDVLGQISGNTIYF. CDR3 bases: TGTGCCAGCAGTGACGTGCTTGGACAGATCTCTGGAAACACCATATATTTT.

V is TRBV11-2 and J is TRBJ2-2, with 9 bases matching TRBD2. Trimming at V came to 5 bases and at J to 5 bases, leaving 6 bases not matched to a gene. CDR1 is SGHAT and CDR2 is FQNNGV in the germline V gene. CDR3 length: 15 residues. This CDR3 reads CASSPGTSFTGELFF. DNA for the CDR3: TGTGCCAGCAGCCCCGGGACTAGCTTTACCGGGGAGCTGTTTTTT.

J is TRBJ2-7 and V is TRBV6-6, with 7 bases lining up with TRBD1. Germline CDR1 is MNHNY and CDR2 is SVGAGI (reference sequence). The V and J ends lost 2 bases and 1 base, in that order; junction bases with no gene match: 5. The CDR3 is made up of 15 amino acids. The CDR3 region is CASSYLATGSYEQYF. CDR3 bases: TGTGCCAGCAGTTACCTTGCGACAGGGTCCTACGAGCAGTACTTC.

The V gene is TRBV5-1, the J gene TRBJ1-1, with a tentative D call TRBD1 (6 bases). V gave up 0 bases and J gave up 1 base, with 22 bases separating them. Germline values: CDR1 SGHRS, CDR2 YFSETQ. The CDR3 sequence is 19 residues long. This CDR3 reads CASSLVLGHLPNKNTEAFF. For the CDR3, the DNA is TGCGCCAGCAGCTTGGTGCTGGGACACCTACCTAATAAGAACACTGAAGCTTTCTTT.

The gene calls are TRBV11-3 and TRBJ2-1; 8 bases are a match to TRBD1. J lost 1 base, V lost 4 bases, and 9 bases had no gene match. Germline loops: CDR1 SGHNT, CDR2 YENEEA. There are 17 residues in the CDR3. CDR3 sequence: CASSSTRGQGSYNEQFF. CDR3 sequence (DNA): TGTGCCAGCAGCTCAACCCGTGGACAGGGTTCCTACAATGAGCAGTTCTTC.

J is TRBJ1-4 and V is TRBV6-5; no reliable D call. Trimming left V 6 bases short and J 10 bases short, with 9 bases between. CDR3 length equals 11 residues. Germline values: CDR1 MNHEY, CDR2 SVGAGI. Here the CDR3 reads CASRSDGKLFF. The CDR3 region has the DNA TGTGCCAGCAGAAGCGACGGAAAACTGTTTTTT.

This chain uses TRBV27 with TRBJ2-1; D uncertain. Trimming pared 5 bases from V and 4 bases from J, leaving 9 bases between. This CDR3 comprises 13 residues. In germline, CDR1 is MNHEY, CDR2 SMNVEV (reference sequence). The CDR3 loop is CASSPPPYNEQFF. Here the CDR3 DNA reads TGTGCCAGCAGTCCACCCCCGTACAATGAGCAGTTCTTC.

The CDR3 bases are TGTGCCACTAGCGGGAGTTACGAGCAGTACTTC. This sequence encodes CATSGSYEQYF. The chain links TRBV19 to TRBJ2-7; 10 positions match TRBD2. The CDR3 covers 11 residues. Germline CDR1 and CDR2: LNHDA and SQIVND (reference sequence). V lost 10 bases, J lost 4 bases, and 1 base stayed unmatched.

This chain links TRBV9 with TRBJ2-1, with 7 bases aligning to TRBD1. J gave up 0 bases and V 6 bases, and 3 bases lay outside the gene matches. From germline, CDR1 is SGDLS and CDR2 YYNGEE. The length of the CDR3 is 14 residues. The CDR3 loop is CASNRGSSYNEQFF. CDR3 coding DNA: TGTGCCAGCAACAGGGGAAGCTCCTACAATGAGCAGTTCTTC.

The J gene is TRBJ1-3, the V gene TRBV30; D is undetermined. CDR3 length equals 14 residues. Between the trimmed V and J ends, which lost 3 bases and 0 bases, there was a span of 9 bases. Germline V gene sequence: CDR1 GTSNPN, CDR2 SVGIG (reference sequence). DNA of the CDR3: TGTGCCTGGAGGAGTTTCCTCTCTGGAAACACCATATATTTT. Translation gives CAWRSFLSGNTIYF.

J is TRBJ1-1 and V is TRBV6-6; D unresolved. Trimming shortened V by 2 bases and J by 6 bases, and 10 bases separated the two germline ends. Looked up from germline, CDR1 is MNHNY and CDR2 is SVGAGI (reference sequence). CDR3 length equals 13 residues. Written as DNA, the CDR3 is TGTGCCAGCAGTTACGGGGAGAAGGCTGAAGCTTTCTTT. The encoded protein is CASSYGEKAEAFF.

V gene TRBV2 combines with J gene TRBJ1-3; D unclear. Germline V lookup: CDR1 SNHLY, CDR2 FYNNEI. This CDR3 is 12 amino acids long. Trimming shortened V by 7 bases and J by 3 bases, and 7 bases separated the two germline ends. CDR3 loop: CASKRDGNTIYF. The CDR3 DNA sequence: TGTGCCAGCAAAAGAGATGGAAACACCATATATTTT.

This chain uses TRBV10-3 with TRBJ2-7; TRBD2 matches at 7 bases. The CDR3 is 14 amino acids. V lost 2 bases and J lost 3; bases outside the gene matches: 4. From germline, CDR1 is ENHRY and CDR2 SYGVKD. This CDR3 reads CAISERTGGYEQYF. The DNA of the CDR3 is TGTGCCATCAGTGAGAGGACGGGGGGCTACGAGCAGTACTTC.

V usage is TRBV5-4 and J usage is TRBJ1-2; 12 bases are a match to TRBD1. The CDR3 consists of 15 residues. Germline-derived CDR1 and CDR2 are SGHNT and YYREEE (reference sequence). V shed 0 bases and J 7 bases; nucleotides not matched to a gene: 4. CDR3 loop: CASSLAGQGAGGYTF. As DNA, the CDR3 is TGTGCCAGCAGCTTGGCGGGACAGGGGGCTGGTGGCTACACCTTC.

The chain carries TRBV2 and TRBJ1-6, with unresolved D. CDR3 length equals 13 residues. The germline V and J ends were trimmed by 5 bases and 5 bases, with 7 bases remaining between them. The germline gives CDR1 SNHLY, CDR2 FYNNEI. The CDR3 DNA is TGTGCCAGCAGTCGGGAAAATAATTCACCCCTCCACTTT. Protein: CASSRENNSPLHF.